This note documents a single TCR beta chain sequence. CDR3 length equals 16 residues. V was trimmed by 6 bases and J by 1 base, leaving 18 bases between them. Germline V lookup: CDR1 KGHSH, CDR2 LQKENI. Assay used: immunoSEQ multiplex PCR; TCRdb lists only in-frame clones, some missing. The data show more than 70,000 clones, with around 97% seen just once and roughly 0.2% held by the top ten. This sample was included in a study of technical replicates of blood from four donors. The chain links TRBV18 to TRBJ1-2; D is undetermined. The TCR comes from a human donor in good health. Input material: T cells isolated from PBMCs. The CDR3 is CASSNSPGQINYGYTF. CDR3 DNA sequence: TGTGCCAGCTCTAACAGTCCCGGCCAGATTAACTATGGCTACACCTTC.